One sample yielded the 31 T cell receptor beta chains listed below, sequenced in a study of cytomegalovirus exposure and HLA in healthy donors. The study ran its PCR with 60 Vbeta and 13 Jbeta primers. Clones were sequenced by immunoSEQ multiplex PCR, and TCRdb holds only the in-frame ones, with some missing. The sample includes about 130,000 clones, around four fifths seen only once; the top ten take about 1.2%. The sequenced sample was PBMCs. Receptor source: a boy between 10 and 17 years old in good health and CMV-seronegative.

The chain recombines TRBV2 with TRBJ2-7; 8 nucleotides line up with TRBD1. The CDR3 consists of 14 residues. The V and J ends lost 3 bases and 4 bases, in that order; junction bases with no gene match: 5. Germline assignment: CDR1 SNHLY and CDR2 FYNNEI. In DNA, the CDR3 is TGTGCCAGCAGTGAGCAGGGGGCGATTTACGAGCAGTACTTC. Protein product: CASSEQGAIYEQYF.

This chain links TRBV6-4 with TRBJ2-1, with 13 nucleotides matching TRBD2. Trimming removed 6 bases from V and 9 bases from J; junction bases left unmatched: 5. This CDR3 region has 14 residues. Germline-derived CDR1 and CDR2 are MRHNA and SNTAGT. This CDR3 reads CASSGLAGESEQFF. CDR3 DNA: TGTGCCAGCAGCGGACTAGCGGGAGAAAGTGAGCAGTTCTTC.

V is TRBV6-5 and J is TRBJ2-4, with TRBD2 matching over 9 bases. The ends lost 0 bases at V and 8 bases at J; junction bases unmatched: 8. The CDR3 is 16 residues long. Germline V lookup: CDR1 MNHEY, CDR2 SVGAGI. The CDR3, as DNA: TGTGCCAGCAGTTACTCGGCGGGAGGGCCGGGAGACATTCAGTACTTC. This sequence encodes CASSYSAGGPGDIQYF.

The chain uses TRBV27 and TRBJ2-7, with a tentative D call TRBD1 (5 bases). CDR1 is MNHEY and CDR2 is SMNVEV in the germline V gene (reference sequence). CDR3 length: 13 amino acids. V was shortened by 2 bases and J by 3 bases, with 8 bases between the two germline ends. This chain's CDR3 is CASSLGRDYEQYF. The CDR3 nucleotides read TGTGCCAGCAGTTTAGGCAGGGACTACGAGCAGTACTTC.

The rearrangement links TRBV5-6 to TRBJ2-7; D not resolved. The germline V and J ends were trimmed by 3 bases and 3 bases, with 7 bases remaining between them. The length of the CDR3 is 12 residues. CDR1 is SGHDT, CDR2 YYEEEE, per germline. CDR3 sequence reads: CASSSNSYEQYF. CDR3 bases: TGTGCCAGCAGCTCGAATAGCTACGAGCAGTACTTC.

The chain uses TRBV6-5 and TRBJ2-7, with 9 positions matching TRBD1. Germline V gene data show CDR1 as MNHEY and CDR2 as SVGAGI. J was trimmed by 2 bases and V by 4 bases; bases with no gene match: 9. The CDR3 covers 16 residues. This CDR3 reads CASSLKSGTGTYEQYF. The CDR3 DNA reads TGTGCCAGCAGTTTAAAATCCGGGACAGGGACCTACGAGCAGTACTTC.

The chain recombines TRBV5-1 with TRBJ1-2; D perhaps matches TRBD1 (6 bases). The ends were cut back, 3 bases at V and 6 bases at J, with 18 bases in the middle. The CDR3 contains 15 residues. Germline values: CDR1 SGHRS, CDR2 YFSETQ. CDR3 DNA sequence: TGCGCCAGCAGCTCCACCTCTACAGGGATTAATGGCTACACCTTC. Translated: CASSSTSTGINGYTF. The whole variable domain, filled in from reference TRBV5-1 and TRBJ1-2, reads KAGVTQTPRYLIKTRGQQVTLSCSPISGHRSVSWYQQTPGQGLQFLFEYFSETQRNKGNFPGRFSGRQFSNSRSEMNVSTLELGDSALYLCASSSTSTGINGYTFGSGTRLTVV.

CDR3 in DNA: TGTGCCTTGCCGCGGACAGGCGAAAAACTGTTTTTT. Translating gives CALPRTGEKLFF. This chain connects TRBV30 to TRBJ1-4; 7 bases match TRBD1. Germline CDR1 reads GTSNPN; CDR2 reads SVGIG (reference sequence). This CDR3 has 12 amino acids. J lost 8 bases, V lost 7 bases, and 7 bases had no gene match.

The V call is TRBV4-2, the J call TRBJ1-1; 7 positions agree with TRBD1. CDR1 and CDR2 from the germline V gene are LGHNA and YNFKEQ. This CDR3 comprises 15 residues. Trimming cost V 2 bases and J 1 base; bases outside gene matches: 4. CDR3 residues: CASSQPTGPNTEAFF. CDR3 nucleotide sequence: TGTGCCAGCAGCCAACCGACAGGGCCGAACACTGAAGCTTTCTTT.

This clone was counted once. The rearrangement links TRBV5-1 to TRBJ2-7; TRBD2 is a possible D gene (6 bases). Trimming left V 3 bases short and J 3 bases short, with 10 bases between. Germline V CDR1 and CDR2: SGHRS, YFSETQ. The CDR3 contains 13 residues. The CDR3 DNA reads TGCGCCAGCAGCTGGGGAGCGGGCTACGAGCAGTACTTC. It is translated as CASSWGAGYEQYF.

This chain joins TRBV28 and TRBJ1-5, with D uncertain. V shed 8 bases and J shed 2 bases, with 13 bases lying between them. The CDR3 covers 14 residues. Germline V CDR1 and CDR2: MDHEN, SYDVKM. The CDR3 DNA sequence: TGTGCCAGCGGCACCCCTGGAGGCAATCAGCCCCAGCATTTT. Its protein is CASGTPGGNQPQHF.

The chain carries TRBV4-3 and TRBJ2-5; 8 positions match TRBD2. The CDR3 covers 15 residues. With V trimmed by 1 base and J by 2 bases, 3 bases remained unmatched. Looked up from germline, CDR1 is LGHNA and CDR2 is YSLEER. This chain's CDR3 is CASSQVLAGQETQYF. The CDR3 DNA is TGCGCCAGCAGCCAAGTTTTAGCGGGGCAAGAGACCCAGTACTTC.

The chain uses TRBV7-9 and TRBJ2-7, with D possibly being TRBD1 (6 bases). CDR1 is SEHNR and CDR2 is FQNEAQ in the germline V gene (reference sequence). This CDR3 has 13 amino acids. V lost 5 bases, J lost 1 base, and 9 bases lay in between. Written as DNA, the CDR3 is TGTGCCAGCAGCCCGACAGGTTCCTACGAGCAGTACTTC. Protein sequence: CASSPTGSYEQYF.

The chain employs TRBV29-1 and TRBJ2-3; 7 bases map to TRBD2. CDR1 is SQVTM, CDR2 ANQGSEA, per germline. With V trimmed by 6 bases and J by 2 bases, 5 bases remained unmatched. CDR3 length: 13 amino acids. CDR3 DNA: TGCAGCGTGTCTAGCGGTTACACAGATACGCAGTATTTT. Its protein is CSVSSGYTDTQYF.

The rearrangement links TRBV30 to TRBJ2-7, with 8 bases matching TRBD2. V lost 2 bases to trimming and J lost 5 bases; unmatched junction nucleotides: 2. This CDR3 spans 12 amino acids. From germline, CDR1 is GTSNPN and CDR2 SVGIG (reference sequence). The CDR3 region is CAWSHGGDEQYF. The CDR3 nucleotides are TGTGCCTGGAGTCACGGGGGGGACGAGCAGTACTTC.

The chain carries TRBV27 and TRBJ2-7, with D maybe TRBD1 (6 bases). This CDR3 comprises 13 residues. Trimming removed 6 bases at V and 6 bases at J, with 15 bases between. Germline loops: CDR1 MNHEY, CDR2 SMNVEV (reference sequence). This chain's CDR3 is CASRLTGSGEQYF. The CDR3 DNA is TGTGCCAGCAGGTTAACAGGGTCCGGCGAGCAGTACTTC.

This chain uses TRBV5-1 with TRBJ1-1, with D maybe TRBD1 (5 bases). The germline V and J ends were trimmed by 0 bases and 0 bases, with 12 bases remaining between them. Per germline, CDR1 SGHRS and CDR2 YFSETQ. The CDR3 is 16 residues long. CDR3 amino acids: CASSLVRGGVNTEAFF. The CDR3 region has the DNA TGCGCCAGCAGCTTGGTAAGGGGTGGGGTGAACACTGAAGCTTTCTTT.

V and J are TRBV6-5 and TRBJ2-7, with 11 bases matching TRBD2. V lost 2 bases, J lost 5 bases, and 8 bases stayed unmatched. The CDR3 spans 16 residues. Germline V CDR1 and CDR2: MNHEY, SVGAGI. CDR3 DNA: TGTGCCAGCAGTTACCTTGGACTAGCGGGTCGGCACGAGCAGTACTTC. This translates into CASSYLGLAGRHEQYF.

The V gene is TRBV7-8, the J gene TRBJ1-2; 7 bases are a match to TRBD1. Germline V CDR1 and CDR2: SGHVS, FQNEAQ. The CDR3 sequence is 13 residues long. With V trimmed by 3 bases and J by 4 bases, 2 bases remained unmatched. CDR3 nucleotides: TGTGCCAGCAGCTTCGACAGGGCCTATGGCTACACCTTC. This sequence encodes CASSFDRAYGYTF.

This chain connects TRBV30 to TRBJ1-6, with TRBD1 matching over 7 bases. CDR3 length: 14 amino acids. CDR1 GTSNPN and CDR2 SVGIG come from the germline V gene (reference sequence). The V and J ends lost 0 bases and 8 bases, in that order; junction bases with no gene match: 4. The CDR3 DNA reads TGTGCCTGGAGTGTCACTCAGGGGGATTCACCCCTCCACTTT. Protein sequence: CAWSVTQGDSPLHF.

The chain recombines TRBV15 with TRBJ1-1; unclear D gene. This CDR3 comprises 15 residues. The V end was cut by 0 bases, the J end by 0 bases, with 8 bases between. Looked up from germline, CDR1 is LNHNV and CDR2 is YYDKDF (reference sequence). This CDR3 reads CATSRDHGMNTEAFF. In nucleotides, the CDR3 is TGTGCCACCAGCAGAGACCACGGTATGAACACTGAAGCTTTCTTT.

The chain couples TRBV27 to TRBJ2-1, with a weak D call TRBD2 (6 bases). The ends were cut back, 5 bases at V and 1 base at J, with 12 bases in the middle. Germline V gives CDR1 MNHEY, CDR2 SMNVEV (reference sequence). The CDR3 runs 15 residues. The CDR3 sequence: CASSRKRASYNEQFF. The CDR3 DNA sequence: TGTGCCAGCAGTCGAAAGCGGGCGTCCTACAATGAGCAGTTCTTC.

The CDR3 sequence is CAISGGGQSSLGAGGEQYF. CDR3 nucleotide sequence: TGTGCCATCAGTGGCGGGGGACAGTCTAGTCTGGGGGCGGGAGGCGAGCAGTACTTC. This rearrangement joins TRBV10-3 to TRBJ2-7; D is possibly TRBD2 (8 bases). CDR3 size: 19 residues. V lost 4 bases, J lost 6 bases, and 31 bases lay in between. CDR1 is ENHRY and CDR2 is SYGVKD in the germline V gene.

The CDR3 coding sequence is TGTGCCAGCAGCGTAGACTCCGGTGACAGGTACTATGGCTACACCTTC. Protein product: CASSVDSGDRYYGYTF. This chain joins TRBV9 and TRBJ1-2; possible D gene TRBD1, 6 bases. The length of the CDR3 is 16 residues. Germline CDR1 SGDLS, CDR2 YYNGEE. V lost 0 bases to trimming and J lost 3 bases, with 15 bases between them.

The chain is built from TRBV7-9 and TRBJ2-1; 7 bases line up with TRBD1. The junction had 9 bases not matched to a gene; V was cut back by 5 bases and J by 5 bases. The CDR3 is 15 amino acids. Germline CDR1 and CDR2: SEHNR and FQNEAQ (reference sequence). The CDR3 region has the DNA TGTGCCAGCAGCACGACAGGGTCCACCGACAATGAGCAGTTCTTC. Protein product: CASSTTGSTDNEQFF.

V is TRBV5-1 and J is TRBJ2-1, with 8 bases matching TRBD2. The V segment lost 1 base and the J segment 9 bases; nucleotides outside the gene matches: 6. The CDR3 spans 14 residues. In germline, CDR1 is SGHRS, CDR2 YFSETQ. Written as DNA, the CDR3 is TGCGCCAGCAGCTTGACGGGGGGGCAGGTTGAGCAGTTCTTC. Its translation is CASSLTGGQVEQFF.

The V and J genes are TRBV5-8 and TRBJ2-7, with a weak D call TRBD2 (6 bases). This CDR3 has 13 amino acids. Germline V gene sequence: CDR1 SGHTS, CDR2 YDEGEE. With 4 bases removed from V and 9 bases from J, the gap between germline ends came to 17 bases. The CDR3 DNA is TGTGCCAGCAGCCCGGACGGGGGTCCTGGGCAGTACTTC. It specifies CASSPDGGPGQYF.

This clone was seen a single time. The gene calls are TRBV6-6 and TRBJ1-4; TRBD1 aligns across 8 bases. The CDR3 extends over 15 amino acids. CDR1 is MNHNY, CDR2 SVGAGI, per germline (reference sequence). V shed 5 bases, J shed 8 bases, and the junction held 10 bases outside the gene matches. CDR3 in DNA: TGTGCCAGCAGTATCGGACAGGGTGGGAGAGAAAAACTGTTTTTT. This sequence encodes CASSIGQGGREKLFF.

V usage is TRBV14 and J usage is TRBJ2-5; TRBD2 matches 12 bases. This CDR3 comprises 16 residues. The V gene's germline CDR1 is SGHDN and CDR2 FVKESK. The V and J ends lost 1 base and 5 bases, in that order; junction bases with no gene match: 5. The CDR3 is CASSQVWLAGGETQYF. The CDR3 nucleotides are TGTGCCAGCAGCCAAGTTTGGCTAGCGGGAGGGGAGACCCAGTACTTC.

For this clone: The sample contains more than one DNA sequence encoding this CDR3. V is TRBV5-1 and J is TRBJ2-7; D is uncertain. The V end was cut by 0 bases, the J end by 3 bases, with 7 bases between. The CDR3 loop spans 13 amino acids. Germline lookup yields CDR1 SGHRS and CDR2 YFSETQ. The CDR3 DNA is TGCGCCAGCAGCTTGGACAGAAGCTACGAGCAGTACTTC. It yields the protein CASSLDRSYEQYF.

This chain connects TRBV4-2 to TRBJ2-3, with 8 positions matching TRBD2. V was pared by 0 bases and J by 5 bases, with 10 bases of the junction left unmatched. Per the germline V gene, CDR1 is LGHNA and CDR2 is YNFKEQ. CDR3 length: 17 amino acids. The CDR3 loop is CASSQDKTGGGQDTQYF. For the CDR3, the DNA is TGTGCCAGCAGCCAAGATAAGACGGGAGGGGGACAAGATACGCAGTATTTT.